Shown below are 12 T cell receptor beta chains from a single sample sequenced in a study of T cell responses to AZD1222 COVID-19 vaccine. Using immunoSEQ multiplex PCR, the repertoire was profiled, and TCRdb retains in-frame clones only, with some absent. The sample yields 120,000 or so clones, 92% seen once. Here the sequenced sample was peripheral blood, taken on day 0 of AZD1222 vaccination. The receptors were sampled from an adult in good health.

The genes are TRBV24-1 and TRBJ2-5; tentatively, D is TRBD1 or TRBD2 (6 bases each). Trimming took 5 bases from V and 2 from J, leaving 14 bases between them. This CDR3 has 15 residues. Germline V lookup: CDR1 KGHDR, CDR2 SFDVKD. The CDR3 loop is CATSVGGASQETQYF. CDR3 DNA sequence: TGTGCCACCAGTGTGGGGGGCGCGTCTCAAGAGACCCAGTACTTC.

CDR3 DNA: TGTGCCAGCAGCCCCAAAGGGACAGGGCCAGGAAACACCATATATTTT. This encodes CASSPKGTGPGNTIYF. The genes are TRBV5-4 and TRBJ1-3; 9 nucleotides match TRBD1. The ends lost 4 bases at V and 4 bases at J; junction bases unmatched: 9. From germline, CDR1 is SGHNT and CDR2 YYREEE (reference sequence). The CDR3 is made up of 16 amino acids.

This chain links TRBV6-1 with TRBJ1-5; TRBD1 might be the D (5 bases). The CDR3 is made up of 14 amino acids. Germline values: CDR1 MNHNS, CDR2 SASEGT. Trimming removed 2 bases at V and 6 bases at J, with 11 bases between. CDR3 coding DNA: TGTGCCAGCAGTGAACGAATGGGGACTCAGCCCCAGCATTTT. Residues: CASSERMGTQPQHF.

V and J are TRBV20-1 and TRBJ1-2; D is unclear. The CDR3 is 11 residues long. Trimming removed 6 bases from V and 8 bases from J, with 13 bases in between. From germline, CDR1 is DFQATT and CDR2 SNEGSKA (reference sequence). The CDR3, as DNA: TGCAGTGCCCGGTGGGTTGGCGGCTACACCTTC. Residues: CSARWVGGYTF.

The chain couples TRBV3-1 (or the pseudogene TRBV3-2) to TRBJ2-3; 7 bases match TRBD2. V was clipped by 4 bases and J by 2 bases; unmatched bases: 6. Per germline, CDR1 LGHDT and CDR2 YNNKEL (reference sequence). CDR3 length: 15 residues. Here the CDR3 reads CASSRASGYTDTQYF. CDR3 in DNA: TGTGCCAGCAGCCGAGCTAGCGGATACACAGATACGCAGTATTTT.

The chain employs TRBV15 and TRBJ1-6, with 8 bases identical to TRBD1. The CDR3 totals 14 residues. Germline values: CDR1 LNHNV, CDR2 YYDKDF (reference sequence). V dropped 9 bases and J dropped 15; count of bases not matched to a gene: 16. CDR3 DNA: TGTGCCACGAGAACGACAGGGGTACTAGGAGTCCTCCACTTT. The encoded protein is CATRTTGVLGVLHF.

V usage is TRBV20-1 and J usage is TRBJ2-7; perhaps TRBD1 as D (5 bases). The CDR3 runs 14 residues. CDR1 is DFQATT, CDR2 SNEGSKA, per germline (reference sequence). Deletions cut 3 bases from V and 2 bases from J, with 14 bases between. The CDR3 sequence: CSASRQGFPYEQYF. The CDR3 DNA reads TGCAGTGCTAGTCGGCAGGGATTTCCCTACGAGCAGTACTTC.

The chain combines TRBV2 with TRBJ2-1; no firm D call. The CDR3 is 13 residues long. Per the germline V gene, CDR1 is SNHLY and CDR2 is FYNNEI. Trimming pared 6 bases from V and 2 bases from J, leaving 8 bases between. CDR3 sequence (DNA): TGTGCCAGCAGGTTGAAGACCTACAATGAGCAGTTCTTC. Its protein is CASRLKTYNEQFF.

This rearrangement joins TRBV28 to TRBJ1-4; 8 nucleotides line up with TRBD1. Germline-derived CDR1 and CDR2 are MDHEN and SYDVKM. The CDR3 loop spans 16 amino acids. Unmatched junction bases numbered 7, after V lost 2 bases and J lost 5 bases. In DNA, the CDR3 is TGTGCCAGCAGTTTACAACAGGGGGTACAAAATGAAAAACTGTTTTTT. It codes for CASSLQQGVQNEKLFF.

This clone was detected once. The chain carries TRBV28 and TRBJ2-5; TRBD1 might be the D (6 bases). This CDR3 has 16 residues. The germline CDR1 and CDR2 sequences are MDHEN and SYDVKM. V lost 6 bases to trimming and J lost 3 bases, with 20 bases between them. The CDR3 here is CASSHLQGRGEETQYF. For the CDR3, the DNA is TGTGCCAGCAGCCATTTACAGGGTCGTGGGGAAGAGACCCAGTACTTC.

This chain joins TRBV5-5 and TRBJ2-5, with D possibly being TRBD2 (6 bases). Germline CDR1 is SGHKS and CDR2 is YYEKEE (reference sequence). This CDR3 is 13 amino acids long. V dropped 4 bases and J dropped 3 bases, with 10 bases sitting between them. CDR3 DNA sequence: TGTGCCAGCAGCCGGGAGCCTAAAGAGACCCAGTACTTC. Translated: CASSREPKETQYF.

As DNA, the CDR3 is TGTGCCAGCAGCTTAGTCGGGCCGGTTGAGCAGTTCTTC. This sequence encodes CASSLVGPVEQFF. The rearrangement links TRBV11-2 to TRBJ2-1; D unclear. The CDR3 loop spans 13 amino acids. The V end lost 1 base, the J end lost 9 bases, and 10 bases lay between the germline ends. Germline V gene sequence: CDR1 SGHAT, CDR2 FQNNGV.